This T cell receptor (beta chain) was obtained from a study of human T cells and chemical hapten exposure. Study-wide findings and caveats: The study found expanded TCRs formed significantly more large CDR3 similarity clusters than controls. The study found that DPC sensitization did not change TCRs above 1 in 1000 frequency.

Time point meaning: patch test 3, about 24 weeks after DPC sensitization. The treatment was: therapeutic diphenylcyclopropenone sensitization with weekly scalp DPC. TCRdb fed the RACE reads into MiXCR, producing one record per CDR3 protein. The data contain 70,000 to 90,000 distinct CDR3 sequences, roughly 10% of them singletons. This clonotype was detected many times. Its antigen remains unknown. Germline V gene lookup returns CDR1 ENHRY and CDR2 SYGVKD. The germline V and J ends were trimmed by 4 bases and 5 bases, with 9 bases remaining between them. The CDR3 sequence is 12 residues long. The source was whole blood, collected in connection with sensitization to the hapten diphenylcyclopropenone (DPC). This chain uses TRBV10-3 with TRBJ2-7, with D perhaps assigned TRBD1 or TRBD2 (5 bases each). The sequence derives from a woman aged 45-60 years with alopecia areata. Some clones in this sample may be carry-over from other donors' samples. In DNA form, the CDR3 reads TGTGCCATCAGTGCGGGGCTAGACGAGCAGTACTTC. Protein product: CAISAGLDEQYF.